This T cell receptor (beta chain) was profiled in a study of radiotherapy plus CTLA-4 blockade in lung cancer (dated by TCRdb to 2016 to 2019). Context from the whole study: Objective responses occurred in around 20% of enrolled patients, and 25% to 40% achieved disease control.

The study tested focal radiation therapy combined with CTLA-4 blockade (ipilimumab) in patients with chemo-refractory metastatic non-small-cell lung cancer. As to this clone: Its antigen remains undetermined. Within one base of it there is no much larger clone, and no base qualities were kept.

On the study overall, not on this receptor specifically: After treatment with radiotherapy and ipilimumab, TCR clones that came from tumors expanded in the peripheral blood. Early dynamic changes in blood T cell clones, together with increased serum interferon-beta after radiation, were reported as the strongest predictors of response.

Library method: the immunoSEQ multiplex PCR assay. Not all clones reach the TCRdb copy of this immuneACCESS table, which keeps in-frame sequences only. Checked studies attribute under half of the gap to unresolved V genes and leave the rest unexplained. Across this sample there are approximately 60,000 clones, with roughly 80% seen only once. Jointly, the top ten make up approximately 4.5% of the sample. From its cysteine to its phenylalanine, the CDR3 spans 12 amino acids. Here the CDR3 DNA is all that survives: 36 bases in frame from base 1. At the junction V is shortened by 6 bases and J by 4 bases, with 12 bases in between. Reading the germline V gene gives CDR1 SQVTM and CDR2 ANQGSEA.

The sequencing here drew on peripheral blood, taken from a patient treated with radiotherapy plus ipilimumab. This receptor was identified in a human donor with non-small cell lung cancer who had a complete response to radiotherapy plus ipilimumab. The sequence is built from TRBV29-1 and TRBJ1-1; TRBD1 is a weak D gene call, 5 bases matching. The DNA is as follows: TGCAGCGTCGTGGGGGGGGGCACTGAAGCTTTCTTT. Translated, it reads CSVVGGGTEAFF.